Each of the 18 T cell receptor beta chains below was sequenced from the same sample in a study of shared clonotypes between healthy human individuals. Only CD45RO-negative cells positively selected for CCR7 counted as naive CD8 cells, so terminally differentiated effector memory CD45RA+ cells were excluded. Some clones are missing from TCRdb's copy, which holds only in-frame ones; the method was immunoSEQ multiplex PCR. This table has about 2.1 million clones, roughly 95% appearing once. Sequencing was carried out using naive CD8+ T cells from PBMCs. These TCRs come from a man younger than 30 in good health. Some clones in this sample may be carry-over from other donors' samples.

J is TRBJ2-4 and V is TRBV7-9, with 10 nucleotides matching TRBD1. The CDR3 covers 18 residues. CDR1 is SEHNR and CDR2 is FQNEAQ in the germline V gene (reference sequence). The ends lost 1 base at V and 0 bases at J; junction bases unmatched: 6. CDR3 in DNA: TGTGCCAGCAGCTTAGTGGGACAGGGGCACGTAGCCAAAAACATTCAGTACTTC. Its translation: CASSLVGQGHVAKNIQYF.

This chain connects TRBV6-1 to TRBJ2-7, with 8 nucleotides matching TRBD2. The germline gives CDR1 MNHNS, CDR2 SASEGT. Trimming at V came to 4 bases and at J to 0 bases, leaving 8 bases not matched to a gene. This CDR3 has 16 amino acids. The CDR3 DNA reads TGTGCCAGCAGTGTGGGCGTAGCGGGGAGCTCCTACGAGCAGTACTTC. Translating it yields CASSVGVAGSSYEQYF.

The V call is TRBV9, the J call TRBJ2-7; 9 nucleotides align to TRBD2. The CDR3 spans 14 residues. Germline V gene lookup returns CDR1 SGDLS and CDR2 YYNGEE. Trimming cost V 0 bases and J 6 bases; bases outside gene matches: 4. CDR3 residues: CASSVALAGIEQYF. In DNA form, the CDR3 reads TGTGCCAGCAGCGTAGCGCTAGCGGGAATCGAGCAGTACTTC.

The CDR3 nucleotides read TGCAGCGCCCTACCCGGGGCGGAAGAGACCCAGTACTTC. This encodes CSALPGAEETQYF. The chain is built from TRBV29-1 and TRBJ2-5; D is perhaps TRBD1 or TRBD2 (5 bases each). Trimming left V 7 bases short and J 3 bases short, with 15 bases between. The CDR3 runs to 13 residues. From germline, CDR1 is SQVTM and CDR2 ANQGSEA.

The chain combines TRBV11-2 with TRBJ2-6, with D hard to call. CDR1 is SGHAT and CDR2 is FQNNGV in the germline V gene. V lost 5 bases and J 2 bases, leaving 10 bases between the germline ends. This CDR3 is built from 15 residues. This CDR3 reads CASSPFDTGANVLTF. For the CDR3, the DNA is TGTGCCAGCAGCCCTTTCGATACTGGGGCCAACGTCCTGACTTTC.

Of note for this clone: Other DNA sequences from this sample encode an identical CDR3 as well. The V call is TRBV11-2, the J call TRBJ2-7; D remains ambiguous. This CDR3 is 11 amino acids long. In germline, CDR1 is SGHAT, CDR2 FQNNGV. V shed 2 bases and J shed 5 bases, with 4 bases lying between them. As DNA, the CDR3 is TGTGCCAGCAGCTTACTTCACGAGCAGTACTTC. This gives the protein CASSLLHEQYF.

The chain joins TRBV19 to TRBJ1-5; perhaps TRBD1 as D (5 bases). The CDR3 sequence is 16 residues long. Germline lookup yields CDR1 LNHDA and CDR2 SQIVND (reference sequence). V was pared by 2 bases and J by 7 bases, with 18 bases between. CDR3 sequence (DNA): TGTGCCAGTAGTATATGGGACGCGGTGGCGGGGCAGCCCCAGCATTTT. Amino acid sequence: CASSIWDAVAGQPQHF.

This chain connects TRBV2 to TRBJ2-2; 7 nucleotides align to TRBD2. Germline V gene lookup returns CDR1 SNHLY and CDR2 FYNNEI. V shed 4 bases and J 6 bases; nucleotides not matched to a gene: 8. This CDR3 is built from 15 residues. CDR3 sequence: CASSAGEGLSGELFF. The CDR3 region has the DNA TGTGCCAGCAGTGCTGGGGAGGGGCTATCCGGGGAGCTGTTTTTT.

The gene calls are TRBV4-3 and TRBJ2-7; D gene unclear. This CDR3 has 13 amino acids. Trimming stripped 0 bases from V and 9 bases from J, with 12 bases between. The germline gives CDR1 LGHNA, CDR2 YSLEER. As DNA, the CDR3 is TGCGCCAGCAGCCAAGATCGAAGGCAGGTGCAGTACTTC. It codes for CASSQDRRQVQYF.

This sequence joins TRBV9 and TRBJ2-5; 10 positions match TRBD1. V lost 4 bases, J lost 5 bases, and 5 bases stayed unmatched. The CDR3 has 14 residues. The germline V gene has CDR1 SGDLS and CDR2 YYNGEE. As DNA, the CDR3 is TGTGCCAGCAGCCCCGGACAGGGGGTGGAGACCCAGTACTTC. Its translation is CASSPGQGVETQYF.

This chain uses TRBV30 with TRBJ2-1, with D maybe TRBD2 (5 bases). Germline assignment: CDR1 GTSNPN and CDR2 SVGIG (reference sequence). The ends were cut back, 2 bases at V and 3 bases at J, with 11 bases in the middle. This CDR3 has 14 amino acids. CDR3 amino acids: CAWSPVAGYNEQFF. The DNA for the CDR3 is TGTGCCTGGAGTCCGGTGGCGGGCTACAATGAGCAGTTCTTC.

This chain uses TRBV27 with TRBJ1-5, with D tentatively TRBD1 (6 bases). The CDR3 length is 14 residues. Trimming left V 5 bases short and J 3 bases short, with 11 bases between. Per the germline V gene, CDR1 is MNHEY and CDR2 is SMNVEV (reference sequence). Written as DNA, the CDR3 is TGTGCCAGCAGTCCCGACAGGAACAATCAGCCCCAGCATTTT. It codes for CASSPDRNNQPQHF.

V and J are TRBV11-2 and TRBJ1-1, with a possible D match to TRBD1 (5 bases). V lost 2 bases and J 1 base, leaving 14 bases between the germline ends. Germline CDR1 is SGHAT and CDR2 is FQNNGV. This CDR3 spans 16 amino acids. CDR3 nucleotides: TGTGCCAGCAGCTTATTCACGGACAACTCGAACACTGAAGCTTTCTTT. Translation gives CASSLFTDNSNTEAFF.

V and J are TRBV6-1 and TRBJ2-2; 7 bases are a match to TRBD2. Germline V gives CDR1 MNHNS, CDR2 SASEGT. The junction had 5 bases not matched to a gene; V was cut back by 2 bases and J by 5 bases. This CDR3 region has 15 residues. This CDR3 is CASSEWRGGTGELFF. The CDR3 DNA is TGTGCCAGCAGTGAATGGAGGGGAGGGACCGGGGAGCTGTTTTTT.

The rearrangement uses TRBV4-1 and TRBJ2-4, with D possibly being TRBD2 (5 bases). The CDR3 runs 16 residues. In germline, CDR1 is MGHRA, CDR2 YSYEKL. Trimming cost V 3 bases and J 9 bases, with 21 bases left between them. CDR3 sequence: CASSQSRSGGPPIQYF. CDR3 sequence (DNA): TGCGCCAGCAGCCAGAGTAGGAGCGGAGGCCCCCCCATTCAGTACTTC.

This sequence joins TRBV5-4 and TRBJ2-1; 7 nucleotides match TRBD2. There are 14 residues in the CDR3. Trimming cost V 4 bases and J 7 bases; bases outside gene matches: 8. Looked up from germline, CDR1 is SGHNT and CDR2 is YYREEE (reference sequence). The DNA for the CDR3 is TGTGCCAGCAGCCCGGGGGGTCCGGGGAATGAGCAGTTCTTC. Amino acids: CASSPGGPGNEQFF. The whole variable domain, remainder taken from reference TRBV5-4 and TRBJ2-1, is ETGVTQSPTHLIKTRGQQVTLRCSSQSGHNTVSWYQQALGQGPQFIFQYYREEENGRGNFPPRFSGLQFPNYSSELNVNALELDDSALYLCASSPGGPGNEQFFGPGTRLTVL.

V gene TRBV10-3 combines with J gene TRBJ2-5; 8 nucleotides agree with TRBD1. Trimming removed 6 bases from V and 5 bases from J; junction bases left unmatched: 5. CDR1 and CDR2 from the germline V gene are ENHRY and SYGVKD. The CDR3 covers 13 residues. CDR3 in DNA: TGTGCCATCAGAGGGACAGGAGCGGAGACCCAGTACTTC. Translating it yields CAIRGTGAETQYF.

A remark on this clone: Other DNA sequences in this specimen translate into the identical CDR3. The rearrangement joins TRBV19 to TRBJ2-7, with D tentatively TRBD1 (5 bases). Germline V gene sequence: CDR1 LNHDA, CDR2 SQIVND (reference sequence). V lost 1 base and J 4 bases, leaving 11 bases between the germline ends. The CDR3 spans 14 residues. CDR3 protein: CASSIGRAGYEQYF. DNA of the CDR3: TGTGCCAGTAGTATAGGCAGGGCAGGTTACGAGCAGTACTTC.